This T cell receptor beta chain was sequenced for a study of blood T cell repertoires in COVID-19. Study-level information: Sites in the United States, Italy and Spain provided acute and convalescent COVID-19 samples. The analysed material was cDNA or gDNA that came from T cells, B-cell-depleted T cells, or PBMCs.

In the original workflow: Quantification of nucleated cells was approximated via reference gene primer amplification. Generated by immunoSEQ multiplex PCR, the TCRdb table keeps only in-frame clones and is missing some. D and trimming were read from the DNA, whereas the V and J calls and clone size are those reported in that table. The sample yields over 40,000 clones, approximately 80% seen once. V shed 7 bases and J shed 6 bases, with 10 bases lying between them. From germline, CDR1 is MNHNY and CDR2 SVGAGI (reference sequence). The CDR3 contains 12 residues. Sequencing used peripheral blood. V and J are TRBV6-6 and TRBJ1-5; no definite D call. This receptor was obtained from a human donor in a cohort sampled during active COVID-19. The CDR3 DNA is TGTGCCAGCACCTCCCCGGGTCAGCCCCAGCATTTT. This encodes CASTSPGQPQHF.